A selection of T cell receptor beta chains follows, all from one sample in a study of T cells in Graves' hyperthyroidism and ophthalmopathy. Using its own MiXCR run on the multiplex PCR reads, TCRdb lists one record per CDR3 protein. The table has about 520,000 distinct CDR3 sequences, roughly 24% seen once. Sequencing was carried out using blood. Source of these receptors: a woman in her 30s with Graves' ophthalmopathy. Each CDR3 is given with its conserved first and last residue. Each record gives: V gene, J gene, D gene, clone size, CDR3 protein, CDR3 DNA. The D gene is left open where the match is weak. Size tells how often a clone was seen (once, few, many) or the class of an expanded clone, and some rows leave it out.

>TRBV4-1|TRBJ1-1|NA|NA
CASSQGVAFF
TGCGCCAGCAGCCAAGGAGTAGCTTTCTTT
>TRBV12-3/TRBV12-4|TRBJ2-7|NA|NA
CAIVGVSSYEQYF
TGTGCCATAGTCGGGGTGAGCTCCTACGAGCAGTACTTC
>TRBV19|TRBJ1-5|NA|NA
CASSIGRVRNQPQHF
TGTGCCAGTAGTATAGGCAGGGTTCGGAATCAGCCCCAGCATTTT
>TRBV6-2/TRBV6-3|TRBJ1-3|NA|many
CASGTSMGESAGNTIYF
TGTGCCAGCGGGACATCTATGGGGGAATCAGCTGGAAACACCATATATTTT
>TRBV30|TRBJ1-3|NA|few
CAWSVQNIPGNTIYF
TGTGCCTGGAGCGTCCAGAATATTCCTGGAAACACCATATATTTT
>TRBV6-4|TRBJ2-3|TRBD1|NA
CASSDNGQGGADTQYF
TGTGCCAGCAGTGACAACGGACAGGGTGGGGCAGATACGCAGTATTTT
>TRBV20-1|TRBJ2-7|TRBD2|many
CSLTSGEYEQYF
TGCAGCTTGACTAGCGGGGAATACGAGCAGTACTTC
>TRBV6-2/TRBV6-3|TRBJ1-1|TRBD1|many
CASSSRDRFSHTEAFF
TGTGCCAGCAGTTCTCGGGACAGATTTTCGCACACTGAAGCTTTCTTT
>TRBV7-2|TRBJ1-1|NA|few
CASSQRLGRTEAFF
TGTGCCAGCAGCCAAAGGCTTGGTAGGACTGAAGCTTTCTTT
>TRBV5-1|TRBJ2-7|NA|once
CASSLDSMGEQYF
TGCGCCAGCAGCTTGGACAGTATGGGGGAGCAGTACTTC
>TRBV27|TRBJ1-1|NA|few
CASSPSRSSAGRAFF
TGTGCCAGCAGTCCATCCCGTTCCTCTGCGGGTAGAGCTTTCTTT